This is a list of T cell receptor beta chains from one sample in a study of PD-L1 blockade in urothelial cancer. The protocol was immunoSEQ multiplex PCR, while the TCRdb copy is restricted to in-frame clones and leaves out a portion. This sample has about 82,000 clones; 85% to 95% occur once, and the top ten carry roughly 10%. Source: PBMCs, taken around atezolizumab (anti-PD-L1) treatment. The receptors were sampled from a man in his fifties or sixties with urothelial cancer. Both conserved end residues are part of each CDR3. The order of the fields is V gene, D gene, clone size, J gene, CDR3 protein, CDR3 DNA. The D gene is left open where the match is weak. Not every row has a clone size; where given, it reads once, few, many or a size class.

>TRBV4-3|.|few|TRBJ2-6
CASSWDFLTSGANVLTF
TGCGCCAGCAGCTGGGACTTTCTGACCTCTGGGGCCAACGTCCTGACTTTC
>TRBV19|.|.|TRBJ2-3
CASSRGSHIGQNSTDTQYF
TGTGCCAGTAGTAGGGGTTCACATATCGGACAGAATAGCACAGATACGCAGTATTTT
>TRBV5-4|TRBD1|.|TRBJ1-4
CASSQGQGGTNEKLFF
TGTGCCAGCAGCCAAGGACAGGGAGGGACTAATGAAAAACTGTTTTTT
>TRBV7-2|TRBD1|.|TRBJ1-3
CASSRQGLGNTIYF
TGTGCCAGCAGCCGACAGGGACTTGGAAACACCATATATTTT
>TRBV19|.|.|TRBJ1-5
CASRGSHSNQPQHF
TGTGCCAGCAGAGGCAGCCATAGCAATCAGCCCCAGCATTTT
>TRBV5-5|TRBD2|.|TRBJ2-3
CASRPSGGGITDTQYF
TGTGCCAGCAGGCCCTCTGGCGGGGGGATCACAGATACGCAGTATTTT
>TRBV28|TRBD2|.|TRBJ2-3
CASSPGLAGVTDTQYF
TGTGCCAGCAGCCCGGGGCTAGCGGGGGTAACAGATACGCAGTATTTT
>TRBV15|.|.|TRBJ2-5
CATSRDLPTGPQPETQYF
TGTGCCACCAGCAGAGATCTACCAACAGGACCCCAACCGGAGACCCAGTACTTC
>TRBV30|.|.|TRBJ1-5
CAWSDVLGQPQHF
TGTGCCTGGAGTGATGTCCTAGGACAGCCCCAGCATTTT
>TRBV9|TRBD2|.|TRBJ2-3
CASSSSGASTDTQYF
TGTGCCAGCAGCTCAAGCGGGGCAAGCACAGATACGCAGTATTTT
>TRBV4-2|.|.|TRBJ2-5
CASSQESPRGQETQYF
TGTGCCAGCAGCCAAGAATCACCCAGGGGCCAAGAGACCCAGTACTTC
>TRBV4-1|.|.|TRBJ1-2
CASSLSPTGNPGYGYTF
TGCGCCAGCAGCCTCTCACCTACAGGGAACCCGGGGTATGGCTACACCTTC
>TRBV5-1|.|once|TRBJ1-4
CASSLDRLNEKLFF
TGCGCCAGCAGCCTTGACAGACTTAATGAAAAACTGTTTTTT
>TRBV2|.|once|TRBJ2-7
CASTRDISYEQYF
TGTGCCAGCACCCGGGACATCTCCTACGAGCAGTACTTC
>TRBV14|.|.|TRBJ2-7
CASSPPGYEQYF
TGTGCCAGCAGCCCGCCGGGGTACGAGCAGTACTTC
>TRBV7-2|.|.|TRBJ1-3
CASSLQGYTIYF
TGTGCCAGCAGCTTACAGGGTTACACCATATATTTT
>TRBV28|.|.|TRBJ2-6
CASSLDPSGYGANVLTF
TGTGCCAGCAGTTTAGACCCCTCAGGGTATGGGGCCAACGTCCTGACTTTC
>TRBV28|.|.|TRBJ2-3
CASSPLRGNTDTQYF
TGTGCCAGCAGTCCCCTCCGGGGGAACACAGATACGCAGTATTTT
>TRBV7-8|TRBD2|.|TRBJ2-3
CASSFRLRGRRSTDTQYF
TGTGCCAGCAGCTTTCGTCTTCGCGGGAGGAGGAGCACAGATACGCAGTATTTT
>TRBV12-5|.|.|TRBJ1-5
CASGLAGTNQPQHF
TGTGCTAGTGGTTTAGCAGGCACCAATCAGCCCCAGCATTTT
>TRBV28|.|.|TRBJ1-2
CASSPPHGGDGYTF
TGTGCCAGCAGTCCACCCCACGGGGGTGATGGCTACACCTTC
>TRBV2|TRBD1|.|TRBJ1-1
CASSGQGASTEAFF
TGTGCCAGCAGCGGACAGGGGGCGAGCACTGAAGCTTTCTTT
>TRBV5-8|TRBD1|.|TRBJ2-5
CASSLEGGTGVETQYF
TGTGCCAGCAGCTTGGAGGGGGGGACAGGGGTTGAGACCCAGTACTTC
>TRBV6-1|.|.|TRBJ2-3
CASNRGDTQYF
TGTGCCAGCAATCGCGGAGATACGCAGTATTTT
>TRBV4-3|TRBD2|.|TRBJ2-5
CASSQDLAGKETQYF
TGCGCCAGCAGCCAAGACCTAGCGGGGAAAGAGACCCAGTACTTC
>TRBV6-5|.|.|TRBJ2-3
CASSSGTDTQYF
TGTGCCAGCAGTTCCGGCACAGATACGCAGTATTTT
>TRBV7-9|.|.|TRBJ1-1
CASSLVGEAAFF
TGTGCCAGCAGCTTAGTAGGGGAGGCAGCTTTCTTT
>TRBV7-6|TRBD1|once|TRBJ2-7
CASSSQGQGTYEQYF
TGTGCCAGCAGCTCCCAGGGACAGGGAACCTACGAGCAGTACTTC
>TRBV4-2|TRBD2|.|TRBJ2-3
CASSSGEWTSVDTQYF
TGTGCCAGCAGCTCTGGTGAGTGGACTAGCGTTGATACGCAGTATTTT
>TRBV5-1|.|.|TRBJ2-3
CASSMGARTTDTQYF
TGCGCCAGCAGCATGGGAGCCCGGACTACAGATACGCAGTATTTT
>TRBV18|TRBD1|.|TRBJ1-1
CASSMDRRNTEAFF
TGTGCCAGCTCCATGGACAGGAGGAACACTGAAGCTTTCTTT
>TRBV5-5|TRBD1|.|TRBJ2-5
CASSEGQGQGRETQYF
TGTGCCAGCAGCGAGGGACAGGGACAAGGGAGAGAGACCCAGTACTTC
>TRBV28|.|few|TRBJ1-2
CASSDRRGGGYTF
TGTGCCAGCAGTGACAGGAGAGGGGGTGGCTACACCTTC
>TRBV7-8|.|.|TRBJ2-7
CASSLRDKAIGYEQYF
TGTGCCAGCAGCTTAAGGGACAAGGCCATTGGGTACGAGCAGTACTTC
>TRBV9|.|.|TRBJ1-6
CAPPGSPLHF
TGTGCCCCGCCAGGTTCACCCCTCCACTTT
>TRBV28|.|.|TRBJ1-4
CASSLRGKSNEKLFF
TGTGCCAGCAGTTTACGGGGAAAATCTAATGAAAAACTGTTTTTT